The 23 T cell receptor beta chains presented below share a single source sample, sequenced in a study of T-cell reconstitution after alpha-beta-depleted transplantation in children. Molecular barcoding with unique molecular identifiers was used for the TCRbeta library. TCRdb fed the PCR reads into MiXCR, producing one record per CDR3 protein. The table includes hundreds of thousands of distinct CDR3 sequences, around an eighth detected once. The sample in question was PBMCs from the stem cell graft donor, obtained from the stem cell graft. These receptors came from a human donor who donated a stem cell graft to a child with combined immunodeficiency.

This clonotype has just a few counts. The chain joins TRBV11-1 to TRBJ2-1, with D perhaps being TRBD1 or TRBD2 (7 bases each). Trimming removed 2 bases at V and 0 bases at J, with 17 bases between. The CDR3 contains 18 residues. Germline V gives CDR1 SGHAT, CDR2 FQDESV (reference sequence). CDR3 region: CASSLYRGGRSSYNEQFF. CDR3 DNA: TGTGCCAGCAGCTTATACAGGGGCGGGAGAAGCTCCTACAATGAGCAGTTCTTC.

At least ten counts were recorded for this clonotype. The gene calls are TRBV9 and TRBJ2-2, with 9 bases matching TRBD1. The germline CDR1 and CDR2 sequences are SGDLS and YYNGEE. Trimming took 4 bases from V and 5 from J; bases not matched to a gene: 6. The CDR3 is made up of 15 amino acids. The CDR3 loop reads CASSPQGAGTGELFF. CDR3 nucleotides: TGTGCCAGCAGCCCACAGGGGGCGGGAACCGGGGAGCTGTTTTTT.

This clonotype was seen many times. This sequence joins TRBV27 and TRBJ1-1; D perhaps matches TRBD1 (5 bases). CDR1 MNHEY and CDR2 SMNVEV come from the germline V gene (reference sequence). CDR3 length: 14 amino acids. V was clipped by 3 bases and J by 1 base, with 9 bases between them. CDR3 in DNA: TGTGCCAGCAGTTTCGGGCAGGGGAACACTGAAGCTTTCTTT. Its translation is CASSFGQGNTEAFF.

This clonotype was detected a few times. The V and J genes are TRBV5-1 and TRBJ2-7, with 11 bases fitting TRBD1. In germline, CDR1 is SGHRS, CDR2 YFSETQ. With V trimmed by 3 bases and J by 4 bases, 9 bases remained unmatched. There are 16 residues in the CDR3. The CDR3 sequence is CASSSGTGGTPYEQYF. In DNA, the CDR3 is TGCGCCAGCAGCTCCGGGACAGGGGGGACCCCTTACGAGCAGTACTTC.

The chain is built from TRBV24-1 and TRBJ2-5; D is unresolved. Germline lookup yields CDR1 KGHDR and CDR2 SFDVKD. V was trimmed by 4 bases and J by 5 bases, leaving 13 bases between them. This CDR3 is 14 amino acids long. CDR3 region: CATSEAPPPETQYF. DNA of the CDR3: TGTGCCACCAGTGAGGCACCTCCTCCGGAGACCCAGTACTTC.

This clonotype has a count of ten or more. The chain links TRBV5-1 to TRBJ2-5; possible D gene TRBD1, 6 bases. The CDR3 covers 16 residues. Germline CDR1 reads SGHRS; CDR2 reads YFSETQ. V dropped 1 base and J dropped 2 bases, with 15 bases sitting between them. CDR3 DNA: TGCGCCAGCAGCTTGTTGGGGACAAATCATCAAGAGACCCAGTACTTC. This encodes CASSLLGTNHQETQYF.

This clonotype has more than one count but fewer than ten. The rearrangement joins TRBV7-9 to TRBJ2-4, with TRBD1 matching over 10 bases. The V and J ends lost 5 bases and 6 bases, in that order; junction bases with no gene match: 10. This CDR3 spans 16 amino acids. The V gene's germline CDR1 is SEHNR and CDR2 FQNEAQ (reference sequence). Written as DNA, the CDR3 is TGTGCCAGCAGCCCAGCCGGGACAGGGGTCCGAAACATTCAGTACTTC. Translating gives CASSPAGTGVRNIQYF.

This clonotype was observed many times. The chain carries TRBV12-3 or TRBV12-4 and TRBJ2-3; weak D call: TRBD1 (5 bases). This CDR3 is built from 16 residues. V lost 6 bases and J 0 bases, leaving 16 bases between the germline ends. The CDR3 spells CASSLKGVTSTDTQYF. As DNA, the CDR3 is TGTGCCAGCAGCCTCAAAGGGGTAACTAGCACAGATACGCAGTATTTT.

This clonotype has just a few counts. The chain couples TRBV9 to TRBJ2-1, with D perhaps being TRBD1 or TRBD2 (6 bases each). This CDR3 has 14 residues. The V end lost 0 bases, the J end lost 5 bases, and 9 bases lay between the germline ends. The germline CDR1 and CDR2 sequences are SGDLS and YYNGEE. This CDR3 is CASSVDGGHNEQFF. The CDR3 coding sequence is TGTGCCAGCAGCGTAGATGGGGGGCACAATGAGCAGTTCTTC. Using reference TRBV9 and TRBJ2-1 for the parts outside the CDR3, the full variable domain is DSGVTQTPKHLITATGQRVTLRCSPRSGDLSVYWYQQSLDQGLQFLIQYYNGEERAKGNILERFSAQQFPDLHSELNLSSLELGDSALYFCASSVDGGHNEQFFGPGTRLTVL.

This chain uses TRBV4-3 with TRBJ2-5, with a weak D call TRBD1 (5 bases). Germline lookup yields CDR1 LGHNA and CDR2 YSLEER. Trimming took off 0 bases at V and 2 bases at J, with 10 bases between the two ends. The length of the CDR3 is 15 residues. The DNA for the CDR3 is TGCGCCAGCAGCCAAGAACGCAGGGTACAAGAGACCCAGTACTTC. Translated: CASSQERRVQETQYF.

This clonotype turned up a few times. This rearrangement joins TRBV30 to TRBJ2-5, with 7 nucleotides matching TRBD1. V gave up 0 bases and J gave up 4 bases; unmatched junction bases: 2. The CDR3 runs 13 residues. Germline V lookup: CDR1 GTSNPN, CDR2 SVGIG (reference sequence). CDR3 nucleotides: TGTGCCTGGAGTGTCGACAGGGCAGAGACCCAGTACTTC. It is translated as CAWSVDRAETQYF.

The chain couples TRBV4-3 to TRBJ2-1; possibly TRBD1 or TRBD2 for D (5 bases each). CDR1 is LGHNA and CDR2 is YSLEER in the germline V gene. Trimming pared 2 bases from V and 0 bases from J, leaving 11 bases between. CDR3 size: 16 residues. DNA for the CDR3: TGCGCCAGCAGCCAAACTGCAGGGAGCTCCTACAATGAGCAGTTCTTC. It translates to CASSQTAGSSYNEQFF.

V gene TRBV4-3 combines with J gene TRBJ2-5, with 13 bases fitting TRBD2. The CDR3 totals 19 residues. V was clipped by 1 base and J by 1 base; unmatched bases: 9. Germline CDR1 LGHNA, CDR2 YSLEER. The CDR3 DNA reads TGCGCCAGCAGCCAAGTACTAGCGGGGGGGCGCCTAAGCCAAGAGACCCAGTACTTC. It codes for CASSQVLAGGRLSQETQYF.

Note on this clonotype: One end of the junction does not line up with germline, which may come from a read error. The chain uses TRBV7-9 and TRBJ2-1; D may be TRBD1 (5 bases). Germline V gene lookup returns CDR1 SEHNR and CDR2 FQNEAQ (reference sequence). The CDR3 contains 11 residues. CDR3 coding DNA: TGTGCCAGCAGCTTAGGGGGCTTCAGGATCTTC. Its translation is CASSLGGFRIF.

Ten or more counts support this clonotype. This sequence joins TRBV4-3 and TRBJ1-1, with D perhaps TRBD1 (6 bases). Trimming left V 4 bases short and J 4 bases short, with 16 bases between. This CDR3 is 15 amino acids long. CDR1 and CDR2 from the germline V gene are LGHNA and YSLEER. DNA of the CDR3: TGCGCCAGCAGCCTCGGGACAATTGTGGGCACTGAAGCTTTCTTT. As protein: CASSLGTIVGTEAFF.

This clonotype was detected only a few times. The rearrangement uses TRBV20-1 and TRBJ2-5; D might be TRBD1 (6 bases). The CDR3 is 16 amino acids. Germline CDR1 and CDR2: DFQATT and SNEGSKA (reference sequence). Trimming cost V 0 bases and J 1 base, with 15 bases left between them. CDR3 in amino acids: CSARDPNGTFQETQYF. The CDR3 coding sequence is TGCAGTGCTAGAGACCCAAATGGGACATTCCAAGAGACCCAGTACTTC.

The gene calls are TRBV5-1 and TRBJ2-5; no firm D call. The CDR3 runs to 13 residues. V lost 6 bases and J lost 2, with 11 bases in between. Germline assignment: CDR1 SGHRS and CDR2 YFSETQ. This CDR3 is CASTGRVQETQYF. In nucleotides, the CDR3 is TGCGCCAGCACTGGACGGGTTCAAGAGACCCAGTACTTC.

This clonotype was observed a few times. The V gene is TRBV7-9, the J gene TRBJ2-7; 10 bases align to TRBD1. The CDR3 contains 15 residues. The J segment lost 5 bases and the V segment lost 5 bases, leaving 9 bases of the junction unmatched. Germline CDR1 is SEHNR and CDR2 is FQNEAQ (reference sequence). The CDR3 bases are TGTGCCAGCAGCCCACCCGGGACAGGGGAACACGAGCAGTACTTC. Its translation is CASSPPGTGEHEQYF.

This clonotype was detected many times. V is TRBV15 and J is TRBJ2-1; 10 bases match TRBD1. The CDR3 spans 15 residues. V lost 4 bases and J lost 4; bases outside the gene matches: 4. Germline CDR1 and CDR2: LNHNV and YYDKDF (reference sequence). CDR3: CATSIGTGDYNEQFF. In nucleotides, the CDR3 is TGTGCCACCAGCATAGGGACAGGGGATTACAATGAGCAGTTCTTC.

The CDR3 loop is CASSIQLAGFSEQYF. CDR3 DNA sequence: TGTGCCAGCAGCATCCAACTAGCGGGGTTTAGCGAGCAGTACTTC. The chain combines TRBV7-8 with TRBJ2-7; TRBD2 agrees at 10 bases. The CDR3 is 15 residues long. Trimming removed 5 bases from V and 6 bases from J; junction bases left unmatched: 10. Germline V gene data show CDR1 as SGHVS and CDR2 as FQNEAQ.

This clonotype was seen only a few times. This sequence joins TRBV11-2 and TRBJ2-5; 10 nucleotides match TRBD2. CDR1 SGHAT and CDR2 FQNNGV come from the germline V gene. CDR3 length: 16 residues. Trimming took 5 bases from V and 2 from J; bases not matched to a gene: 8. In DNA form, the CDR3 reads TGTGCCAGCAGCCTAAGGACTAGCGGTGAACAAGAGACCCAGTACTTC. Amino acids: CASSLRTSGEQETQYF.

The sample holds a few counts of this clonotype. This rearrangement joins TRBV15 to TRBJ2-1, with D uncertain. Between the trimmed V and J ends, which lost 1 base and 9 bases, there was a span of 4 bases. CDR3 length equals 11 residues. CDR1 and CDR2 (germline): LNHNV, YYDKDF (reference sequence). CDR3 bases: TGTGCCACCAGCAGAGTTGGTGAGCAGTTCTTC. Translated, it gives CATSRVGEQFF.

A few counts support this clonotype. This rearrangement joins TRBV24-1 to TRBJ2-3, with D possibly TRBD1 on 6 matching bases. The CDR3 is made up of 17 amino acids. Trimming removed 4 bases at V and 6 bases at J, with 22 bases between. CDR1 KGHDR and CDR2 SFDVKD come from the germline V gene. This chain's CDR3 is CATSEITGTTPGDTQYF. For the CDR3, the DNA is TGTGCCACCAGTGAGATCACCGGGACAACCCCCGGTGATACGCAGTATTTT.